This TCR beta chain was documented in a study of blood T cell repertoires in COVID-19. Across the whole study: Italy, Spain and the United States were the sources of the convalescent and acute COVID-19 samples. Nucleic acid was either cDNA or gDNA, and it came from T cells, B-cell-depleted T cells, or PBMCs.

From germline, CDR1 is MGHRA and CDR2 YSYEKL. The CDR3 length is 17 residues. Trimming left V 4 bases short and J 6 bases short, with 22 bases between. Per the original methods: From reference gene primer amplification, estimates of nucleated cell counts were derived. Sequenced by immunoSEQ multiplex PCR; TCRdb stores in-frame clones only, minus some. V, J and clone size were drawn from that table, and D and trimming were deduced from the DNA. The data show approximately 81,000 clones, 82% seen once. The TCR sequence derives from a human donor in a cohort sampled during active COVID-19. Sequenced sample: peripheral blood. The gene calls are TRBV4-1 and TRBJ1-5; D gene ambiguous. The CDR3 nucleotides are TGCGCCAGCAGCCTCTGGACGGATGGAGGATTGGGTCAGCCCCAGCATTTT. Encoded protein: CASSLWTDGGLGQPQHF.